The 30 T cell receptor beta chains presented below share a single source sample, sequenced in a study of cytomegalovirus exposure and HLA in healthy donors. Both 60 Vbeta primers and 13 Jbeta primers went into the PCR. This table comes from immunoSEQ multiplex PCR, and its TCRdb copy is limited to in-frame clones, with some not included. The sample features 120,000 or so clones, with around 3.9% in its top ten. The sample taken for sequencing was PBMCs. Receptors originate from a man aged 18-30 years in good health and CMV-seronegative.

The chain recombines TRBV5-6 with TRBJ2-3; D gene uncertain. The CDR3 totals 14 residues. Trimming stripped 3 bases from V and 1 base from J, with 9 bases between. Germline-derived CDR1 and CDR2 are SGHDT and YYEEEE. As DNA, the CDR3 is TGTGCCAGCAGCTCCGGGTTTCGCACAGATACGCAGTATTTT. Its translation is CASSSGFRTDTQYF.

The chain carries TRBV9 and TRBJ2-7, with D possibly being TRBD1 (6 bases). V was trimmed by 0 bases and J by 1 base, leaving 11 bases between them. Germline V gene data show CDR1 as SGDLS and CDR2 as YYNGEE. The CDR3 runs 15 residues. The CDR3 bases are TGTGCCAGCAGCGTAGGATTGGGGGCTTCCTACGAGCAGTACTTC. Amino acids: CASSVGLGASYEQYF.

The chain couples TRBV9 to TRBJ2-1; 7 nucleotides line up with TRBD2. Germline V gene lookup returns CDR1 SGDLS and CDR2 YYNGEE. The CDR3 contains 15 residues. Trimming removed 0 bases from V and 2 bases from J; junction bases left unmatched: 2. DNA of the CDR3: TGTGCCAGCAGCGTAGTTGGGGGGGCCTACAATGAGCAGTTCTTC. It yields the protein CASSVVGGAYNEQFF.

Comments on this clone: The same CDR3 arises from other DNA sequences in this sample as well. The rearrangement links TRBV19 to TRBJ2-3; D is ambiguous. Trimming pared 3 bases from V and 5 bases from J, leaving 3 bases between. Germline V lookup: CDR1 LNHDA, CDR2 SQIVND (reference sequence). CDR3 length: 11 residues. CDR3 sequence: CASSIQDTQYF. CDR3 in DNA: TGTGCCAGTAGTATTCAAGATACGCAGTATTTT.

The V gene is TRBV9, the J gene TRBJ1-2; TRBD1 might be the D (6 bases). CDR3 size: 14 residues. V lost 3 bases, J lost 2 bases, and 11 bases lay in between. Per the germline V gene, CDR1 is SGDLS and CDR2 is YYNGEE. The CDR3 nucleotides read TGTGCCAGCAGCGACAGGGTAGGAAACTATGGCTACACCTTC. As protein: CASSDRVGNYGYTF. The full variable domain, its missing parts supplied by reference TRBV9 and TRBJ1-2, is DSGVTQTPKHLITATGQRVTLRCSPRSGDLSVYWYQQSLDQGLQFLIQYYNGEERAKGNILERFSAQQFPDLHSELNLSSLELGDSALYFCASSDRVGNYGYTFGSGTRLTVV.

V usage is TRBV27 and J usage is TRBJ2-7; TRBD1 might be the D (6 bases). CDR1 and CDR2 from the germline V gene are MNHEY and SMNVEV (reference sequence). V was cut by 6 bases and J by 3 bases, with 12 bases left in between. The CDR3 extends over 13 amino acids. The CDR3, as DNA: TGTGCCAGCAGCGCCGGACAGTTCTACGAGCAGTACTTC. Translated: CASSAGQFYEQYF.

The V and J genes are TRBV30 and TRBJ2-7; TRBD2 matches 8 bases. CDR1 is GTSNPN and CDR2 is SVGIG in the germline V gene (reference sequence). With V trimmed by 3 bases and J by 6 bases, 10 bases remained unmatched. The length of the CDR3 is 14 residues. This CDR3 reads CAWSQNSGASEQYF. For the CDR3, the DNA is TGTGCCTGGAGCCAGAATAGCGGGGCTTCCGAGCAGTACTTC.

The chain is built from TRBV27 and TRBJ2-1; tentatively, D is TRBD2 (6 bases). With 7 bases removed from V and 7 bases from J, the gap between germline ends came to 14 bases. The V gene's germline CDR1 is MNHEY and CDR2 SMNVEV (reference sequence). This CDR3 is 13 amino acids long. The chain's CDR3 is CASTATSANEQFF. In DNA form, the CDR3 reads TGTGCCAGCACCGCGACTAGTGCAAATGAGCAGTTCTTC.

The gene calls are TRBV6-1 and TRBJ1-1, with 8 bases identical to TRBD1. The germline gives CDR1 MNHNS, CDR2 SASEGT. The CDR3 is 15 amino acids. After removal of 2 bases from V and 3 bases from J, the junction contained 5 bases not matched to a gene. CDR3 bases: TGTGCCAGCAGTGAACAGGGGGCATTGGACACTGAAGCTTTCTTT. This encodes CASSEQGALDTEAFF.

V usage is TRBV15 and J usage is TRBJ2-7, with D perhaps TRBD2 (5 bases). CDR1 and CDR2 (germline): LNHNV, YYDKDF (reference sequence). Trimming stripped 4 bases from V and 3 bases from J, with 7 bases between. This CDR3 contains 12 residues. CDR3 residues: CATSNGNYEQYF. The CDR3, as DNA: TGTGCCACCAGCAACGGGAACTACGAGCAGTACTTC.

CDR3 nucleotide sequence: TGTGCCAGCAGTGTACCATCGGGAGCCTCCGGGGAGCTGTTTTTT. This translates into CASSVPSGASGELFF. The chain employs TRBV2 and TRBJ2-2; possible D gene TRBD2, 6 bases. CDR1 and CDR2 (germline): SNHLY, FYNNEI. This CDR3 has 15 residues. V was pared by 4 bases and J by 6 bases, with 15 bases between.

The rearrangement links TRBV6-4 to TRBJ2-3, with unresolved D. V lost 0 bases, J lost 8 bases, and 15 bases lay in between. Germline V gene lookup returns CDR1 MRHNA and CDR2 SNTAGT. This CDR3 spans 15 amino acids. The chain's CDR3 is CASSDSVGSAGTQYF. CDR3 in DNA: TGTGCCAGCAGTGACTCGGTCGGGTCCGCTGGTACGCAGTATTTT.

The chain couples TRBV6-5 to TRBJ2-2; 7 bases are shared with TRBD1. The CDR3 has 14 amino acids. The trim removed 6 bases at V and 1 base at J, leaving 2 bases unmatched. Germline CDR1 MNHEY, CDR2 SVGAGI. The chain's CDR3 is CASRNRGNTGELFF. CDR3 coding DNA: TGTGCCAGCAGGAACAGGGGGAACACCGGGGAGCTGTTTTTT.

The chain links TRBV19 to TRBJ2-1; D possibly corresponds to TRBD2 (6 bases). The CDR3 runs 16 residues. CDR1 and CDR2 (germline): LNHDA, SQIVND (reference sequence). Trimming shortened V by 8 bases and J by 10 bases, and 27 bases separated the two germline ends. The CDR3 DNA is TGTGCCAGTTCATTCTTTGCGGCTAGCGACAAGGGAGAGCAGTTCTTC. Translated: CASSFFAASDKGEQFF.

V and J are TRBV30 and TRBJ2-5, with 13 bases lining up with TRBD2. Germline V lookup: CDR1 GTSNPN, CDR2 SVGIG (reference sequence). V shed 2 bases and J 2 bases; nucleotides not matched to a gene: 5. CDR3 length equals 16 residues. CDR3 nucleotide sequence: TGTGCCTGGAGTCTTTTACTAGCGGGGGGGCAAGAGACCCAGTACTTC. It codes for CAWSLLLAGGQETQYF.

The rearrangement uses TRBV15 and TRBJ2-1; TRBD2 agrees at 12 bases. This CDR3 contains 15 residues. CDR1 is LNHNV, CDR2 YYDKDF, per germline (reference sequence). V shed 5 bases, J shed 5 bases, and the junction held 4 bases outside the gene matches. DNA of the CDR3: TGTGCCACCAGCTCTAGCGGGGGGGCCAACAATGAGCAGTTCTTC. Protein: CATSSSGGANNEQFF.

The chain joins TRBV9 to TRBJ1-1; TRBD1 might be the D (5 bases). There are 15 residues in the CDR3. The germline V gene has CDR1 SGDLS and CDR2 YYNGEE. V dropped 5 bases and J dropped 2 bases, with 16 bases sitting between them. The CDR3 reads CASRAMGQHNTEAFF. The CDR3 DNA sequence: TGTGCCAGCAGAGCGATGGGGCAGCATAACACTGAAGCTTTCTTT.

The V call is TRBV28, the J call TRBJ1-1; 9 bases are a match to TRBD1. Germline CDR1 MDHEN, CDR2 SYDVKM. V was pared by 3 bases and J by 9 bases, with 8 bases of the junction left unmatched. The CDR3 covers 14 residues. CDR3 region: CASSFPGTGYKAFF. CDR3 bases: TGTGCCAGCAGTTTTCCTGGGACAGGGTATAAAGCTTTCTTT.

V is TRBV5-1 and J is TRBJ2-5, with 8 bases aligning to TRBD1. The germline CDR1 and CDR2 sequences are SGHRS and YFSETQ. The junction had 13 bases not matched to a gene; V was cut back by 0 bases and J by 6 bases. The CDR3 length is 17 residues. This CDR3 reads CASSLGSLDRVRKTQYF. For the CDR3, the DNA is TGCGCCAGCAGCTTGGGGAGCCTGGACAGGGTGCGAAAGACCCAGTACTTC.

The chain employs TRBV5-1 and TRBJ1-1, with a tentative D call TRBD1 (5 bases). The CDR3 is made up of 14 amino acids. Deletions cut 1 base from V and 3 bases from J, with 10 bases between. Looked up from germline, CDR1 is SGHRS and CDR2 is YFSETQ. The CDR3 region is CASSLPGKYTEAFF. The CDR3 coding sequence is TGCGCCAGCAGCTTGCCAGGGAAATACACTGAAGCTTTCTTT. The full variable domain, its missing parts supplied by reference TRBV5-1 and TRBJ1-1, is KAGVTQTPRYLIKTRGQQVTLSCSPISGHRSVSWYQQTPGQGLQFLFEYFSETQRNKGNFPGRFSGRQFSNSRSEMNVSTLELGDSALYLCASSLPGKYTEAFFGQGTRLTVV.

This chain uses TRBV6-1 with TRBJ2-3, with D possibly matching TRBD1 (6 bases). Germline CDR1 is MNHNS and CDR2 is SASEGT. CDR3 length: 14 residues. Trimming left V 7 bases short and J 2 bases short, with 13 bases between. The CDR3 nucleotides read TGTGCCAGCACCCGGACAGAAAACACAGATACGCAGTATTTT. This gives the protein CASTRTENTDTQYF.

The CDR3 DNA reads as TGCAGCGCTCAAACAGGGGACCCGTTCAGGGGTACGCAGTATTTT. It specifies CSAQTGDPFRGTQYF. The chain employs TRBV29-1 and TRBJ2-3, with 7 bases that match TRBD1. This CDR3 spans 15 amino acids. J was trimmed by 8 bases and V by 7 bases; bases with no gene match: 18. Germline V gene sequence: CDR1 SQVTM, CDR2 ANQGSEA.

This rearrangement joins TRBV10-3 to TRBJ2-7; D is uncertain. Germline V gene sequence: CDR1 ENHRY, CDR2 SYGVKD. V lost 6 bases, J lost 3 bases, and 18 bases lay in between. CDR3 size: 15 residues. The CDR3 nucleotides read TGTGCCATCAGCCCACTCCGGGTCCCCAACTACGAGCAGTACTTC. It yields the protein CAISPLRVPNYEQYF.

The V call is TRBV6-1, the J call TRBJ2-1; the D is unclear. Trimming took 1 base from V and 8 from J, leaving 6 bases between them. CDR1 and CDR2 from the germline V gene are MNHNS and SASEGT. CDR3 length: 12 residues. For the CDR3, the DNA is TGTGCCAGCAGTGAAGACAGAGATGAGCAGTTCTTC. Translating it yields CASSEDRDEQFF.

The chain combines TRBV13 with TRBJ1-6; 8 bases match TRBD1. The junction had 20 bases not matched to a gene; V was cut back by 5 bases and J by 5 bases. This CDR3 is built from 20 residues. Germline V gene lookup returns CDR1 PRHDT and CDR2 FYEKMQ (reference sequence). Here the CDR3 DNA reads TGTGCCAGCAGCGGCAGAATCCACCGGGACAGGAGCCTTGATAATTCACCCCTCCACTTT. Encoded protein: CASSGRIHRDRSLDNSPLHF.

V gene TRBV2 combines with J gene TRBJ1-6; 7 nucleotides align to TRBD1. The CDR3 spans 13 residues. V shed 7 bases and J 10 bases; nucleotides not matched to a gene: 7. Germline V gene sequence: CDR1 SNHLY, CDR2 FYNNEI. The CDR3 region is CASNGDRASPLHF. CDR3 sequence (DNA): TGTGCCAGCAATGGGGACAGAGCCTCACCCCTCCACTTT.

The chain uses TRBV6-1 and TRBJ2-7; unclear D gene. The germline gives CDR1 MNHNS, CDR2 SASEGT. The CDR3 sequence is 12 residues long. Trimming removed 11 bases from V and 6 bases from J, with 17 bases in between. The CDR3 DNA follows: TGTGCCTGCCGCCAAAATCGAGGCGAGCAGTACTTC. This codes for CACRQNRGEQYF.

Concerning this clone itself: Different DNA sequences within this sample yield the same CDR3. The chain's CDR3 is CASSSGQLNQPQHF. The DNA of the CDR3 is TGTGCCAGCAGCTCTGGACAGCTCAATCAGCCCCAGCATTTT. The genes are TRBV28 and TRBJ1-5; the D gene is possibly TRBD1 (6 bases). The ends were cut back, 6 bases at V and 3 bases at J, with 12 bases in the middle. The length of the CDR3 is 14 residues. CDR1 and CDR2 from the germline V gene are MDHEN and SYDVKM.

The J gene is TRBJ2-5, the V gene TRBV19; the match to TRBD2 covers 10 bases. V shed 3 bases, J shed 5 bases, and the junction held 6 bases outside the gene matches. Per the germline V gene, CDR1 is LNHDA and CDR2 is SQIVND (reference sequence). CDR3 size: 15 residues. This CDR3 reads CASSMGLALRETQYF. CDR3 sequence (DNA): TGTGCCAGTAGTATGGGACTAGCGCTTAGGGAGACCCAGTACTTC.

The chain carries TRBV20-1 and TRBJ2-3; D perhaps matches TRBD1 (6 bases). The CDR3 sequence is 11 residues long. The germline V gene encodes CDR1 DFQATT and CDR2 SNEGSKA (reference sequence). The germline V and J ends were trimmed by 5 bases and 11 bases, with 14 bases remaining between them. The CDR3 sequence is CSAGQGIGQYF. CDR3 nucleotides: TGCAGTGCTGGTCAGGGGATTGGGCAGTATTTT.